Presented here are 16 T cell receptor beta chains from one specimen sequenced in a study of cytomegalovirus exposure and HLA in healthy donors. 60 Vbeta and 13 Jbeta primers were used in PCR. Produced via immunoSEQ multiplex PCR; TCRdb's table is partial and in-frame only. The sample contains some 98,000 clones, roughly three quarters of which appear only once. The sequenced material came from PBMCs. All receptors derive from a man between 35 and 55 years old in good health and CMV-seronegative.

This sequence joins TRBV1 and TRBJ2-6; the DNA was not compared with TRBD2, the D call given in the table. TRBV1 is a pseudogene. The CDR3 has 17 amino acids. The CDR3, as DNA: TGCACCAGCAGCCAAATCACCGAGGGCCCTGGGGCCAACGTCCTGACTTTC. Amino acids: CTSSQITEGPGANVLTF.

The gene calls are TRBV6-1 and TRBJ1-2; D remains unclear. With 4 bases removed from V and 7 bases from J, the gap between germline ends came to 7 bases. CDR1 is MNHNS, CDR2 SASEGT, per germline. CDR3 length equals 11 residues. The CDR3 DNA reads TGTGCCAGCAGTGCCCTACCTGGCTACACCTTC. It is translated as CASSALPGYTF.

This chain links TRBV6-5 with TRBJ1-1, with D perhaps matching TRBD1 (6 bases). Germline V gene data show CDR1 as MNHEY and CDR2 as SVGAGI. This CDR3 is built from 15 residues. V gave up 6 bases and J gave up 0 bases, with 14 bases separating them. CDR3 DNA sequence: TGTGCCAGCAGCCTAACAGGGTCCATGAACACTGAAGCTTTCTTT. It codes for CASSLTGSMNTEAFF.

This chain joins TRBV12-5 and TRBJ2-7; 7 nucleotides line up with TRBD1. Germline V gene data show CDR1 as LGHNT and CDR2 as FRNRAP. V was pared by 1 base and J by 6 bases, with 9 bases of the junction left unmatched. The length of the CDR3 is 15 residues. The CDR3: CASGLATGARVEQYF. The CDR3 nucleotides are TGTGCTAGTGGTTTGGCTACAGGGGCAAGGGTCGAGCAGTACTTC.

This CDR3 reads CASSYLSRGVNNEQFF. Written as DNA, the CDR3 is TGTGCCAGCAGTTACCTCTCACGCGGGGTAAACAATGAGCAGTTCTTC. The genes are TRBV6-5 and TRBJ2-1, with a tentative D call TRBD2 (6 bases). Per germline, CDR1 MNHEY and CDR2 SVGAGI. This CDR3 spans 16 amino acids. Trimming stripped 2 bases from V and 5 bases from J, with 16 bases between.

This clone was found once. The V gene is TRBV29-1, the J gene TRBJ2-5; 8 bases map to TRBD1. V gave up 4 bases and J gave up 7 bases; unmatched junction bases: 5. The CDR3 is 12 residues long. CDR1 and CDR2 (germline): SQVTM, ANQGSEA. CDR3 coding DNA: TGCAGCGTTGGCGGACAGGGTGGGACCCAGTACTTC. Translating gives CSVGGQGGTQYF.

Only one count was recorded for this clone. V usage is TRBV7-9 and J usage is TRBJ1-2; D is possibly TRBD1 (6 bases). Trimming stripped 6 bases from V and 3 bases from J, with 20 bases between. The CDR3 runs 16 residues. Germline V gene data show CDR1 as SEHNR and CDR2 as FQNEAQ (reference sequence). CDR3: CASSTPNRVMDYGYTF. CDR3 coding DNA: TGTGCCAGCAGTACCCCTAACAGGGTGATGGACTATGGCTACACCTTC. The whole variable domain, remainder taken from reference TRBV7-9 and TRBJ1-2, is DTGVSQNPRHKITKRGQNVTFRCDPISEHNRLYWYRQTLGQGPEFLTYFQNEAQLEKSRLLSDRFSAERPKGSFSTLEIQRTEQGDSAMYLCASSTPNRVMDYGYTFGSGTRLTVV.

The CDR3 spells CASSATGSYNEQFF. For the CDR3, the DNA is TGTGCCAGCAGTGCGACAGGGTCTTACAATGAGCAGTTCTTC. This chain connects TRBV27 to TRBJ2-1; 7 nucleotides align to TRBD1. The CDR3 covers 14 residues. V lost 5 bases to trimming and J lost 4 bases; unmatched junction nucleotides: 5. Germline V CDR1 and CDR2: MNHEY, SMNVEV (reference sequence).

V gene TRBV28 combines with J gene TRBJ1-6; D ambiguous. V lost 1 base and J 0 bases, leaving 10 bases between the germline ends. The CDR3 sequence is 17 residues long. Germline V gives CDR1 MDHEN, CDR2 SYDVKM. CDR3: CASSLFPGSSYNSPLHF. CDR3 nucleotides: TGTGCCAGCAGTTTATTTCCGGGGAGCTCCTATAATTCACCCCTCCACTTT.

The J gene is TRBJ2-3, the V gene TRBV6-1; D remains ambiguous. V dropped 4 bases and J dropped 6 bases, with 11 bases sitting between them. The CDR3 totals 13 residues. Germline CDR1 is MNHNS and CDR2 is SASEGT. The CDR3 protein is CASSVGFSDTQYF. The CDR3 region has the DNA TGTGCCAGCAGTGTTGGTTTCAGTGATACGCAGTATTTT.

This clone appeared a single time. This chain connects TRBV10-3 to TRBJ2-5, with D perhaps TRBD1 (6 bases). The CDR3 is 12 amino acids. Trimming removed 11 bases at V and 0 bases at J, with 10 bases between. From germline, CDR1 is ENHRY and CDR2 SYGVKD. The CDR3 here is CAGGGNQETQYF. Here the CDR3 DNA reads TGTGCCGGTGGGGGCAACCAAGAGACCCAGTACTTC.

The chain has TRBV5-1 and TRBJ2-7, with 8 bases that match TRBD1. V shed 1 base, J shed 5 bases, and the junction held 14 bases outside the gene matches. The CDR3 totals 17 residues. The germline gives CDR1 SGHRS, CDR2 YFSETQ. The CDR3 DNA reads TGCGCCAGCAGCTTGTGGGCAGGGGGCGCCGTTGTGAACGAGCAGTACTTC. This sequence encodes CASSLWAGGAVVNEQYF.

The CDR3: CASSPLAVNEQYF. The CDR3, as DNA: TGTGCCAGCTCACCGTTGGCCGTGAACGAGCAGTACTTC. The chain links TRBV18 to TRBJ2-7, with D unclear. CDR3 length: 13 residues. Germline CDR1 KGHSH, CDR2 LQKENI. V was cut by 3 bases and J by 5 bases, with 11 bases left in between. Combining the CDR3 with reference TRBV18 and TRBJ2-7 gives the whole variable domain NAGVMQNPRHLVRRRGQEARLRCSPMKGHSHVYWYRQLPEEGLKFMVYLQKENIIDESGMPKERFSAEFPKEGPSILRIQQVVRGDSAAYFCASSPLAVNEQYFGPGTRLTVT.

J is TRBJ1-6 and V is TRBV25-1; D call uncertain. CDR3 length: 15 amino acids. The germline V and J ends were trimmed by 1 base and 7 bases, with 11 bases remaining between them. CDR1 and CDR2 from the germline V gene are MGHDK and SYGVNS. In nucleotides, the CDR3 is TGTGCCAGCAGTGAATTCGGGGAATTAAATTCACCCCTCCACTTT. Translation gives CASSEFGELNSPLHF.

The gene calls are TRBV5-1 and TRBJ1-1, with D perhaps TRBD1 (6 bases). The CDR3 covers 15 residues. V lost 4 bases, J lost 6 bases, and 19 bases lay in between. Germline values: CDR1 SGHRS, CDR2 YFSETQ. CDR3 nucleotide sequence: TGCGCCAGCAGCACCGGACAGTTGGTCAGCCCTGAAGCTTTCTTT. This codes for CASSTGQLVSPEAFF.

The rearrangement joins TRBV6-1 to TRBJ2-4; no firm D call. V was cut by 1 base and J by 9 bases, with 13 bases left in between. The CDR3 has 14 residues. Germline V gives CDR1 MNHNS, CDR2 SASEGT. CDR3 DNA sequence: TGTGCCAGCAGTGAAGTTCCAGGCCAAGGCATTCAGTACTTC. This gives the protein CASSEVPGQGIQYF.